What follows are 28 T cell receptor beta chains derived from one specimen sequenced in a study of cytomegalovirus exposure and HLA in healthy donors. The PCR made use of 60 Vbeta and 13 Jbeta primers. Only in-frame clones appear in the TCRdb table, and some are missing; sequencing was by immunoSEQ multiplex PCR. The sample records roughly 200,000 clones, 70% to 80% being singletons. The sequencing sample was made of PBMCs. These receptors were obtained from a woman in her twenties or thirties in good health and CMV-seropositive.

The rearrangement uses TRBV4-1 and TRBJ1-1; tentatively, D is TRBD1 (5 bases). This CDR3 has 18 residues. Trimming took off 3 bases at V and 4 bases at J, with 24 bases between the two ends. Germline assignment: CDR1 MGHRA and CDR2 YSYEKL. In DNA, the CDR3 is TGCGCCAGCAGCCATGCTACGTACAGGTTGGGCCGGGTCACTGAAGCTTTCTTT. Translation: CASSHATYRLGRVTEAFF.

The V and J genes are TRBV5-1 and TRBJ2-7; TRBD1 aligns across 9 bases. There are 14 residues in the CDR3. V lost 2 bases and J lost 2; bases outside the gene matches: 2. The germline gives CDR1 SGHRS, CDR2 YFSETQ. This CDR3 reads CASSLQGAAYEQYF. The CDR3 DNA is TGCGCCAGCAGCTTACAGGGGGCGGCCTACGAGCAGTACTTC.

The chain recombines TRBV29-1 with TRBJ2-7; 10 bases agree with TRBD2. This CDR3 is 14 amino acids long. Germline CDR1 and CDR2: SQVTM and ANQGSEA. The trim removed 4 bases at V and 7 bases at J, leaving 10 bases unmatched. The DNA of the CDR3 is TGCAGCGTTGCATCCCTAGCGGGGGATCCTGAGCAGTACTTC. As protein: CSVASLAGDPEQYF.

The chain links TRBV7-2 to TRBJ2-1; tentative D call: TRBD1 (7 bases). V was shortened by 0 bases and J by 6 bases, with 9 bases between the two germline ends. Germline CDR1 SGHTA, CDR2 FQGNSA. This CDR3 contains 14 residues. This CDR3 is CASSLAQGGNEQFF. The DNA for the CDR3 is TGTGCCAGCAGCTTAGCTCAGGGGGGCAATGAGCAGTTCTTC.

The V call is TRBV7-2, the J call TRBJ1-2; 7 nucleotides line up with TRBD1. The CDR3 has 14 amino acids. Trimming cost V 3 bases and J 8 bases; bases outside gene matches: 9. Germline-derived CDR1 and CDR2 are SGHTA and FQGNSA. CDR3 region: CASSFLQGIYGYTF. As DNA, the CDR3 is TGTGCCAGCAGCTTCCTACAGGGGATCTACGGCTACACCTTC. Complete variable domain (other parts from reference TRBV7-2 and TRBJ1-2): GAGVSQSPSNKVTEKGKDVELRCDPISGHTALYWYRQSLGQGLEFLIYFQGNSAPDKSGLPSDRFSAERTGGSVSTLTIQRTQQEDSAVYLCASSFLQGIYGYTFGSGTRLTVV.

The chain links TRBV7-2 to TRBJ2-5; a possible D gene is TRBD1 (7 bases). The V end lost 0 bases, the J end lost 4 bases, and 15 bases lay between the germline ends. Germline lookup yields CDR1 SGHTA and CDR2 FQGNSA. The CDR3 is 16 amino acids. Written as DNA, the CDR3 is TGTGCCAGCAGCTTAGCGACAGGCAGGGGGGTAGAGACCCAGTACTTC. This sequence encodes CASSLATGRGVETQYF.

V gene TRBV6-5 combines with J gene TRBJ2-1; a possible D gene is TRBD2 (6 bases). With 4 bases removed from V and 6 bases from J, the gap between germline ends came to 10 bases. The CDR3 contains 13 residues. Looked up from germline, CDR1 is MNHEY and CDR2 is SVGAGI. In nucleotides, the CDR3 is TGTGCCAGCAGTTTGGACGGGGGCAATGAGCAGTTCTTC. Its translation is CASSLDGGNEQFF.

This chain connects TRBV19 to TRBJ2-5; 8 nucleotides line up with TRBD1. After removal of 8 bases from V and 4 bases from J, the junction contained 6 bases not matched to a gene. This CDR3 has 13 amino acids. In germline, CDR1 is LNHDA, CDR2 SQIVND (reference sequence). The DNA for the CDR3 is TGTGCCAGTTCACAGGGGGGAGTAGAGACCCAGTACTTC. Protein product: CASSQGGVETQYF.

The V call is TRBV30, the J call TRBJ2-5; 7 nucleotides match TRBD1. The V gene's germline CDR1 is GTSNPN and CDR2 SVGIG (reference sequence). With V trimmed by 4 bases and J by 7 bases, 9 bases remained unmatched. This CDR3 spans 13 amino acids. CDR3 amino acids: CAWMGDRGGTQYF. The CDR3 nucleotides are TGTGCCTGGATGGGGGACAGAGGCGGGACCCAGTACTTC.

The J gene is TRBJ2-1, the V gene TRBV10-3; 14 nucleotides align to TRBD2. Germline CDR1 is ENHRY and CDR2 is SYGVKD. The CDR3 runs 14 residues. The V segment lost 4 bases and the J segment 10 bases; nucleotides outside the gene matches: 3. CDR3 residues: CAISGGTSGREQFF. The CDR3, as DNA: TGTGCCATCAGTGGGGGGACTAGCGGGAGAGAGCAGTTCTTC.

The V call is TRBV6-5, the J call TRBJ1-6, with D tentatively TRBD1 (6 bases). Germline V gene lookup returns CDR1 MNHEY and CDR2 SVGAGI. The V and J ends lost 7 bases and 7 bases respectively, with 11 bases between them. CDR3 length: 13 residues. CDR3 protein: CASMRGNNSPLHF. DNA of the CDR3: TGTGCCAGCATGAGGGGGAACAATTCACCCCTCCACTTT.

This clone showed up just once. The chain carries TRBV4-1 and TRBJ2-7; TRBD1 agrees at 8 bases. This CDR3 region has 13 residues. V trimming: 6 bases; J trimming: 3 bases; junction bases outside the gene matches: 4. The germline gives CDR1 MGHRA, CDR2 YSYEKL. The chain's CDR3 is CASSGQGHYEQYF. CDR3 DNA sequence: TGCGCCAGCAGTGGACAGGGCCACTACGAGCAGTACTTC.

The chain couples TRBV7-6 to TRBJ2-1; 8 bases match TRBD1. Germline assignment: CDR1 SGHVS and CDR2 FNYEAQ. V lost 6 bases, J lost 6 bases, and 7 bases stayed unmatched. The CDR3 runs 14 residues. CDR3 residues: CASSNRDRSNEQFF. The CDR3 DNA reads TGTGCCAGCAGTAACCGGGACAGGAGCAATGAGCAGTTCTTC.

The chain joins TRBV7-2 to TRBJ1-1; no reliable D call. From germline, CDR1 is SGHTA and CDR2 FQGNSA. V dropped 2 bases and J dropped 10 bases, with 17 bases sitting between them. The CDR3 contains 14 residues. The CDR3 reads CASSLIRTARGAFF. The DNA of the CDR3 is TGTGCCAGCAGCTTAATCCGTACGGCCAGAGGAGCTTTCTTT. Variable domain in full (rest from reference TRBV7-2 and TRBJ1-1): GAGVSQSPSNKVTEKGKDVELRCDPISGHTALYWYRQSLGQGLEFLIYFQGNSAPDKSGLPSDRFSAERTGGSVSTLTIQRTQQEDSAVYLCASSLIRTARGAFFGQGTRLTVV.

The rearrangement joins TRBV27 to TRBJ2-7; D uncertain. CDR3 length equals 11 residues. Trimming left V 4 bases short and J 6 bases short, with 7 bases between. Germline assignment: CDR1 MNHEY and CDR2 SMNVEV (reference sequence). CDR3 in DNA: TGTGCCAGCAGTTCCTACAGCGAGCAGTACTTC. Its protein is CASSSYSEQYF.

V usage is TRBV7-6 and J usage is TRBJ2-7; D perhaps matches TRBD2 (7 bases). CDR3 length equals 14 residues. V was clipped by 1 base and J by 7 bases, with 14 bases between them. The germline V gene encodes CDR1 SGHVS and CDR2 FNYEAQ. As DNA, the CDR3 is TGTGCCAGCAGCTTAGGTGCGGGGGCTTGGGAGCAGTACTTC. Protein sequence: CASSLGAGAWEQYF.

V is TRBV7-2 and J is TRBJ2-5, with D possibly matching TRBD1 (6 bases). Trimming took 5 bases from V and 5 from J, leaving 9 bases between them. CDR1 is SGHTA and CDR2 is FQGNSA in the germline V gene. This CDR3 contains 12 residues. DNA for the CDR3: TGTGCCAGCAGCCTCCAGGGGGAGACCCAGTACTTC. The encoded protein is CASSLQGETQYF. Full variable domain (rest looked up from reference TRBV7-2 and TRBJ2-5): GAGVSQSPSNKVTEKGKDVELRCDPISGHTALYWYRQSLGQGLEFLIYFQGNSAPDKSGLPSDRFSAERTGGSVSTLTIQRTQQEDSAVYLCASSLQGETQYFGPGTRLLVL.

The CDR3 is CASTTNPAGGEGYTF. CDR3 bases: TGTGCCAGCACCACAAACCCGGCAGGGGGCGAAGGCTACACCTTC. The rearrangement joins TRBV27 to TRBJ1-2; TRBD1 agrees at 8 bases. V trimming: 7 bases; J trimming: 8 bases; junction bases outside the gene matches: 15. Germline CDR1 is MNHEY and CDR2 is SMNVEV (reference sequence). CDR3 length: 15 amino acids.

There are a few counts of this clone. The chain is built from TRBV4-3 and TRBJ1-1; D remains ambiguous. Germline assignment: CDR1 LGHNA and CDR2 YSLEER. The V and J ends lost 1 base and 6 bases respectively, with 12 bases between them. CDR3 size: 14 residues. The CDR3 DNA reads TGCGCCAGCAGCCAAGGTAGTACTCCGCCTGAAGCTTTCTTT. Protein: CASSQGSTPPEAFF.

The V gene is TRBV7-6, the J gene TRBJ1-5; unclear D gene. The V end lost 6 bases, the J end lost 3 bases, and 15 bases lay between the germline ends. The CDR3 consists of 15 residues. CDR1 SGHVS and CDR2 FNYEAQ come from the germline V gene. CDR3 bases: TGTGCCAGCAGTAGAGGGAGCGGTGCCAATCAGCCCCAGCATTTT. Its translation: CASSRGSGANQPQHF.

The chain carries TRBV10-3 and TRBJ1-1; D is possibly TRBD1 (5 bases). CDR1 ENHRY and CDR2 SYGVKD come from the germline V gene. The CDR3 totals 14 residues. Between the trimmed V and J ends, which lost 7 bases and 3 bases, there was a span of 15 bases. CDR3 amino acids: CAITEARGDTEAFF. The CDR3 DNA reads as TGTGCCATCACCGAGGCGCGGGGGGACACTGAAGCTTTCTTT.

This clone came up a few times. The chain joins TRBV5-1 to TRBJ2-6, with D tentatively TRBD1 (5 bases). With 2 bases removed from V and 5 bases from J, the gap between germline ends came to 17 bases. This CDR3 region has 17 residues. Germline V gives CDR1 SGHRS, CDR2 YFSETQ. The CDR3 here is CASSFPDTSIWANVLTF. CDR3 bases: TGCGCCAGCAGCTTCCCGGACACTTCTATTTGGGCCAACGTCCTGACTTTC. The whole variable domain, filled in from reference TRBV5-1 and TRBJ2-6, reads KAGVTQTPRYLIKTRGQQVTLSCSPISGHRSVSWYQQTPGQGLQFLFEYFSETQRNKGNFPGRFSGRQFSNSRSEMNVSTLELGDSALYLCASSFPDTSIWANVLTFGAGSRLTVL.

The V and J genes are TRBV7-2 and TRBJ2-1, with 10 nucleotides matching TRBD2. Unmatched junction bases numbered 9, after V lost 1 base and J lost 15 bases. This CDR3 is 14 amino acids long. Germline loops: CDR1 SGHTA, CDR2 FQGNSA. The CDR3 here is CASSLERGGLFPFF. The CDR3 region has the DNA TGTGCCAGCAGCTTAGAGCGGGGGGGCCTTTTTCCGTTCTTC. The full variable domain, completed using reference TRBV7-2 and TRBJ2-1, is GAGVSQSPSNKVTEKGKDVELRCDPISGHTALYWYRQSLGQGLEFLIYFQGNSAPDKSGLPSDRFSAERTGGSVSTLTIQRTQQEDSAVYLCASSLERGGLFPFFGPGTRLTVL.

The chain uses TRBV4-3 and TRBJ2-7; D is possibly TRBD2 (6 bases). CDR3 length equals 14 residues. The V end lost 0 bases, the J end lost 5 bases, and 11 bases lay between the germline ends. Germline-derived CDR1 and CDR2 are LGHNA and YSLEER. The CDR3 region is CASSQDRAGNEQYF. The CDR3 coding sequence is TGCGCCAGCAGCCAAGATCGGGCGGGGAACGAGCAGTACTTC.

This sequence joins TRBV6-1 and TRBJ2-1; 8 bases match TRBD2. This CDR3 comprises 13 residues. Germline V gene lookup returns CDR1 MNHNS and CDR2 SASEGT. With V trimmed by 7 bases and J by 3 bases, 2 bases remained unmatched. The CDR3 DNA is TGTGCCAGCATGGGGACTAGCTACAATGAGCAGTTCTTC. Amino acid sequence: CASMGTSYNEQFF.

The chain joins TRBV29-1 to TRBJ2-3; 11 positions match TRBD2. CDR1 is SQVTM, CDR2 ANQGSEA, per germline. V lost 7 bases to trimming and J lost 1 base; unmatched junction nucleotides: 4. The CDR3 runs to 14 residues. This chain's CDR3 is CSELSGRGTDTQYF. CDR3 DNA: TGCAGCGAACTTAGCGGGAGGGGCACAGATACGCAGTATTTT.

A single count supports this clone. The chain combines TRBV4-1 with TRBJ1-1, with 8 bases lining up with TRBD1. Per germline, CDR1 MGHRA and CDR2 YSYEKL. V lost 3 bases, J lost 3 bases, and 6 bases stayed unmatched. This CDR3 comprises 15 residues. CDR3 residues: CASSHPTGEYTEAFF. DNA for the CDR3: TGCGCCAGCAGCCACCCGACAGGGGAGTACACTGAAGCTTTCTTT.

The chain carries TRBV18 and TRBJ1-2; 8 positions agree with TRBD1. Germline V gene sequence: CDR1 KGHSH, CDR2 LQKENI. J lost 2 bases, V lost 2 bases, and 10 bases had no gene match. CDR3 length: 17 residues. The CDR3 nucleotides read TGTGCCAGCTCACCATCCCCCGGGACAGGTGGGAACTATGGCTACACCTTC. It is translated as CASSPSPGTGGNYGYTF.